This T cell receptor (beta chain) was captured in a study of shared clonotypes between healthy human individuals. Findings and limits, study-wide: Generation probabilities of non-shared clonotypes were lower (relative to those shared by all four donors). In several donors, roughly 5.2% of naive CD4 clonotypes appeared in common.

V shed 3 bases, J shed 6 bases, and the junction held 9 bases outside the gene matches. Germline CDR1 is KGHSH and CDR2 is LQKENI. CDR3 length: 16 amino acids. In the authors' methods: From ImmunoSEQ came sequences covering only the junction and carrying no quality scores, so filtering differed. Generated by immunoSEQ multiplex PCR, the TCRdb table keeps only in-frame clones and is missing some. From that table come the V and J calls and clone size; the DNA was used to work out D and trimming. The sample consists of over a million clones, around 74% of them appearing once. Notes on this clone: Its antigen is currently unknown.

The specimen was memory CD4+ T cells sorted from blood. The subset is: CD45RA-negative fraction. This sequence originates from a man aged 18 to 35 in good health. J is TRBJ2-7 and V is TRBV18, with TRBD1 identical over 12 bases. This CDR3 is CASSPPGTGGSIEQYF. The DNA of the CDR3 is TGTGCCAGCTCACCTCCCGGGACAGGGGGCTCGATCGAGCAGTACTTC.